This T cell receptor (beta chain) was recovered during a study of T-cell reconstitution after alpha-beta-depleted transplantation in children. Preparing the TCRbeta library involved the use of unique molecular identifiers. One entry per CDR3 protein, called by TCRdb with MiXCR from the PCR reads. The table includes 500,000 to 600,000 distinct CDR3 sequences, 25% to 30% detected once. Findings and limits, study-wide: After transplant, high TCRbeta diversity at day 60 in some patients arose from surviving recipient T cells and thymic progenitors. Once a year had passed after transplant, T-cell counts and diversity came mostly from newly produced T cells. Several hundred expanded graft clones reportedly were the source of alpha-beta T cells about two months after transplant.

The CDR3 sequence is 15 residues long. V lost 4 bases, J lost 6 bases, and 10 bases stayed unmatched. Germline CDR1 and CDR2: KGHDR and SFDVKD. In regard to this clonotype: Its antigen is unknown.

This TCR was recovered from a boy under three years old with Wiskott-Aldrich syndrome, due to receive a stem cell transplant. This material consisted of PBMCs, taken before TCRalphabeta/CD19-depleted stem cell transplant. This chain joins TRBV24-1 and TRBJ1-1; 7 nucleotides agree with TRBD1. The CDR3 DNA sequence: TGTGCCACCAGTGACTCCCGTGGGACAGCCTCTGAAGCTTTCTTT. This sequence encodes CATSDSRGTASEAFF.